Listed here are 14 T cell receptor beta chains from one sample, sequenced in a study of T cells in Graves' hyperthyroidism and ophthalmopathy. RNA transcripts yielded amplified TCR beta CDR3 regions. HTBI primers drove first-round RT-PCR of the TCR CDR3. MiXCR, run by TCRdb on the multiplex PCR reads, gives a single entry per CDR3 protein. This sample has 250,000 to 300,000 distinct CDR3 sequences; roughly a fifth occur once, and the top ten carry less than 40%. Material for sequencing was blood. Receptor source: a man in his forties or fifties with Graves' ophthalmopathy.

The chain combines TRBV5-1 with TRBJ2-1, with D possibly TRBD2 on 5 matching bases. V lost 3 bases, J lost 4 bases, and 14 bases lay in between. Germline V gives CDR1 SGHRS, CDR2 YFSETQ. The CDR3 sequence is 15 residues long. This chain's CDR3 is CASSYSGSMYNEQFF. CDR3 nucleotide sequence: TGCGCCAGCAGCTATTCGGGGAGCATGTACAATGAGCAGTTCTTC. The complete variable domain, with remaining parts taken from reference TRBV5-1 and TRBJ2-1, reads KAGVTQTPRYLIKTRGQQVTLSCSPISGHRSVSWYQQTPGQGLQFLFEYFSETQRNKGNFPGRFSGRQFSNSRSEMNVSTLELGDSALYLCASSYSGSMYNEQFFGPGTRLTVL.

This clonotype was detected many times. V and J are TRBV2 and TRBJ2-7, with D unresolved. The V end was cut by 4 bases, the J end by 0 bases, with 10 bases between. The CDR3 is 14 amino acids. CDR1 and CDR2 (germline): SNHLY, FYNNEI. The chain's CDR3 is CASSADRRSYEQYF. CDR3 sequence (DNA): TGTGCCAGCAGTGCGGACCGCCGCTCCTACGAGCAGTACTTC.

This clonotype occurred many times. The chain links TRBV18 to TRBJ2-5; 11 bases map to TRBD2. Per germline, CDR1 KGHSH and CDR2 LQKENI. The CDR3 is 16 residues long. The ends lost 3 bases at V and 2 bases at J; junction bases unmatched: 5. The CDR3 is CASSPRLAGRQETQYF. In nucleotides, the CDR3 is TGTGCCAGCTCACCGCGACTAGCGGGGCGGCAAGAGACCCAGTACTTC. The full variable domain, in which reference TRBV18 and TRBJ2-5 provide the parts outside the CDR3, is NAGVMQNPRHLVRRRGQEARLRCSPMKGHSHVYWYRQLPEEGLKFMVYLQKENIIDESGMPKERFSAEFPKEGPSILRIQQVVRGDSAAYFCASSPRLAGRQETQYFGPGTRLLVL.

There are a few counts of this clonotype. The germline gene is not matched at one end of the junction; a read error may be the cause. The rearrangement uses TRBV5-1 and TRBJ2-3, with a weak D call TRBD2 (6 bases). CDR1 is SGHRS, CDR2 YFSETQ, per germline. The CDR3 has 15 amino acids. CDR3 amino acids: CASEGTGDSTDTRYF. The CDR3 DNA reads TGCGCCAGCGAGGGTACGGGGGATAGCACAGATACGCGGTATTTT.

In its sample, this clonotype was seen a few times. The V call is TRBV6-2 or TRBV6-3, the J call TRBJ1-1; D gene ambiguous. CDR3 size: 14 residues. Looked up from germline, CDR1 is MNHEY and CDR2 is SVGEGT. The V end lost 2 bases, the J end lost 2 bases, and 9 bases lay between the germline ends. CDR3 region: CASSYAAKNTEAFF. As DNA, the CDR3 is TGTGCCAGCAGTTACGCAGCCAAAAACACTGAAGCTTTCTTT.

This clonotype has a single count. A read error may explain this, as a much larger clone is one base away. This chain connects TRBV3-1 to TRBJ1-5; D remains unclear. Germline V gene sequence: CDR1 LGHDT, CDR2 YNNKEL (reference sequence). The CDR3 contains 14 residues. The CDR3 region has the DNA TGTGCCGGCAGTCCTAGGGTGCCGGATCAGCCCCAGCATTTT. It translates to CAGSPRVPDQPQHF.

The chain couples TRBV14 to TRBJ1-2; 10 bases fit TRBD1. This CDR3 comprises 16 residues. CDR1 is SGHDN, CDR2 FVKESK, per germline. V dropped 5 bases and J dropped 4; count of bases not matched to a gene: 10. CDR3 protein: CASSSRDRGLFYGYTF. The CDR3 DNA is TGTGCCAGCAGCTCCCGGGACAGGGGACTCTTCTATGGCTACACCTTC.

This clonotype has more than one count but fewer than ten. The chain carries TRBV20-1 and TRBJ2-1; no reliable D call. The CDR3 contains 15 residues. Trimming shortened V by 3 bases and J by 5 bases, and 17 bases separated the two germline ends. Germline CDR1 DFQATT, CDR2 SNEGSKA (reference sequence). CDR3 bases: TGCAGTGCTAGTACGTTACTACCCGGTCACAATGAGCAGTTCTTC. Amino acids: CSASTLLPGHNEQFF.

This clonotype was detected a few times. DNA of the CDR3: TGTGCCAGCAGCTTACAACTAGCGGGAGGGCGGAGCTCCTACAATGAGCAGTTCTTC. Amino acid sequence: CASSLQLAGGRSSYNEQFF. The chain couples TRBV7-3 to TRBJ2-1; 13 bases line up with TRBD2. The J segment lost 0 bases and the V segment lost 2 bases, leaving 7 bases of the junction unmatched. The germline V gene has CDR1 SGHTA and CDR2 FQGTGA. The CDR3 has 19 amino acids.

V usage is TRBV11-3 and J usage is TRBJ2-2; 9 bases agree with TRBD2. The length of the CDR3 is 14 residues. CDR1 is SGHNT, CDR2 YENEEA, per germline. V trimming: 7 bases; J trimming: 4 bases; junction bases outside the gene matches: 4. DNA for the CDR3: TGTGCCAGCATGGGACTAGCAGTCACCGGGGAGCTGTTTTTT. It translates to CASMGLAVTGELFF. Full variable domain (rest looked up from reference TRBV11-3 and TRBJ2-2): EAGVVQSPRYKIIEKKQPVAFWCNPISGHNTLYWYLQNLGQGPELLIRYENEEAVDDSQLPKDRFSAERLKGVDSTLKIQPAELGDSAVYLCASMGLAVTGELFFGEGSRLTVL.

CDR3 protein: CASTNQGRGNTGELFF. For the CDR3, the DNA is TGTGCCAGCACCAACCAGGGGAGGGGCAACACCGGGGAGCTGTTTTTT. This rearrangement joins TRBV12-3 or TRBV12-4 to TRBJ2-2; D is possibly TRBD2 (7 bases). V lost 7 bases to trimming and J lost 2 bases, with 17 bases between them. This CDR3 region has 16 residues.

Many counts were recorded for this clonotype. The chain joins TRBV30 to TRBJ2-1; no reliable D call. Deletions cut 2 bases from V and 7 bases from J, with 12 bases between. The CDR3 has 13 amino acids. CDR1 is GTSNPN and CDR2 is SVGIG in the germline V gene (reference sequence). CDR3 sequence reads: CAWSFIGYNEQFF. In DNA, the CDR3 is TGTGCCTGGAGTTTCATTGGGTATAATGAGCAGTTCTTC.

This clonotype was counted ten times or more. The chain combines TRBV5-1 with TRBJ2-1; 10 bases line up with TRBD1. This CDR3 spans 15 amino acids. The ends lost 0 bases at V and 8 bases at J; junction bases unmatched: 5. Germline lookup yields CDR1 SGHRS and CDR2 YFSETQ. The CDR3 spells CASSLGGQGHDEQFF. The CDR3 DNA follows: TGCGCCAGCAGCTTGGGGGGACAGGGGCACGATGAGCAGTTCTTC.

In its sample, this clonotype was seen many times. The CDR3 region has the DNA TGTGCCAGCAGTGAAACCCCGGGGCGATACTATGGCTACACCTTC. Amino acids: CASSETPGRYYGYTF. The gene calls are TRBV2 and TRBJ1-2, with D possibly matching TRBD1 (5 bases). The CDR3 length is 15 residues. Germline V gives CDR1 SNHLY, CDR2 FYNNEI. Deletions cut 2 bases from V and 3 bases from J, with 13 bases between.